This paragraph covers one T cell receptor (beta chain) sequence. The antigen is unknown. The record originates from a study of blood T cells in healthy people across ages. Overall study findings and caveats: Diversity estimated from one million T cells was considered an underestimate. A strong correlation was seen between TCR beta diversity and naive T cell percentage.

The use of a sample-barcoded 5' primer and a J-beta primer mix characterized a second PCR of roughly 7 to 11 cycles. A template-switch adaptor that had 12 random nucleotides put a tag on each cDNA molecule. TCRdb reanalysed the 5' RACE reads using MiXCR and keeps one entry per CDR3 protein. The repertoire includes roughly 830,000 distinct CDR3 sequences, approximately 65% of them detected once, and 25% to 35% sits in the top ten. V was pared by 5 bases and J by 13 bases, with 24 bases between. This CDR3 contains 15 residues. Germline CDR1 and CDR2: MDHEN and SYDVKM. Every sample had a minimum of 6.5 million PBMCs isolated.

The genes are TRBV28 and TRBJ2-4, with D perhaps assigned TRBD1 or TRBD2 (6 bases each). The specimen was blood. This clonotype originated in a man younger than 45 in good health. The CDR3 loop is CASSMPGHGRGEQYF. The CDR3 DNA is TGTGCCAGCAGTATGCCGGGACATGGAAGGGGGGAGCAGTACTTC.